This T cell receptor (beta chain) was sequenced for a study of beta chain features in type 1 diabetes. Overall study: When patients were set against healthy donors, age, gender and cell yields were similar. Overall study results and limits: Shortening of TCRB CDR3s, moderate but significant, appeared in all four CD4+ subsets of Type 1 diabetes patients. It was possible that PCR favored shorter templates, equally so in patients and controls.

This clone was seen a few times. Its antigen is unknown. V shed 8 bases, J shed 3 bases, and the junction held 15 bases outside the gene matches. The germline gives CDR1 MNHEY, CDR2 SMNVEV (reference sequence). This CDR3 region has 16 residues. cDNA synthesis used the whole RNA isolate, giving expressed TCRB sequences. Each sample of naive, central memory or regulatory T cells had, on average, about 3.5 million reads. Clones were sequenced by immunoSEQ multiplex PCR, and TCRdb holds only the in-frame ones, with some missing. The sample includes about 250,000 clones, 9.5% to 13% of them seen just once. The chain carries TRBV27 and TRBJ2-7; 8 bases agree with TRBD2. Material: naive CD4+ T cells from blood. This clonotype was sampled from a man aged 30-40 years with type 1 diabetes. Here the CDR3 DNA reads TGTGCCAGCCCCATAGGTGGGCGGGGGGCCGACTACGAGCAGTACTTC. Encoded protein: CASPIGGRGADYEQYF.